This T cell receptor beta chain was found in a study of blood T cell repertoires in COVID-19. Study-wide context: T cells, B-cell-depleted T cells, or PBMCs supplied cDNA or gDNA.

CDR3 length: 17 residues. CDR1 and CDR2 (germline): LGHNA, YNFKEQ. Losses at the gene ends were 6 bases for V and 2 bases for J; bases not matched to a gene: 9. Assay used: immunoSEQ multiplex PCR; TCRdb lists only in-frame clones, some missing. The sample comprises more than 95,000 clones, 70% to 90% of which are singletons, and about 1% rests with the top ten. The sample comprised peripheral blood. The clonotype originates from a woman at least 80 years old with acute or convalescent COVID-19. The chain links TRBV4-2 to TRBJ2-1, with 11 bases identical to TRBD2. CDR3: CASSRQLAGATYNEQFF. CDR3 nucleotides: TGTGCCAGCAGTCGACAACTAGCGGGGGCGACCTACAATGAGCAGTTCTTC.